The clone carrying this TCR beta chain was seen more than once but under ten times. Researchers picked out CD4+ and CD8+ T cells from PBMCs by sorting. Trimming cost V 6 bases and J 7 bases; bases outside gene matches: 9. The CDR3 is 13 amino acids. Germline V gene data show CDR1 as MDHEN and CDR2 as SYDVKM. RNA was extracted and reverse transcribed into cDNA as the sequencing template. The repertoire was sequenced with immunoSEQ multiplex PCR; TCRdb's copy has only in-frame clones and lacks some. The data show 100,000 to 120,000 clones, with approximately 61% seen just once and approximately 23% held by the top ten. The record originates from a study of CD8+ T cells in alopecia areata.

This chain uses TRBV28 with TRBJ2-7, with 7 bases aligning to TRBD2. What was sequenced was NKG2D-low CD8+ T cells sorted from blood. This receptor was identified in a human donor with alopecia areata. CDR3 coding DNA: TGTGCCAGCAGATGGACGGGGACTACGGAGCAGTACTTC. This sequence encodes CASRWTGTTEQYF.